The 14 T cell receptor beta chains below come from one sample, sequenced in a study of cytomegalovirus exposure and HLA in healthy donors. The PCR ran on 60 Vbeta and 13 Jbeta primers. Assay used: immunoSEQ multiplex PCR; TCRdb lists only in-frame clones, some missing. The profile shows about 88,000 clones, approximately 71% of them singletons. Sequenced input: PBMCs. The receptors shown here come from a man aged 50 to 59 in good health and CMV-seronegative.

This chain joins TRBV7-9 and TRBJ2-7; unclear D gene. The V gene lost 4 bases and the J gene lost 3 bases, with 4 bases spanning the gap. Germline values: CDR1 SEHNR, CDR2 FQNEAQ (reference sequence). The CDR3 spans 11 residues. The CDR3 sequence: CASSSLYEQYF. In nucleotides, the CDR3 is TGTGCCAGCAGCTCCCTCTACGAGCAGTACTTC.

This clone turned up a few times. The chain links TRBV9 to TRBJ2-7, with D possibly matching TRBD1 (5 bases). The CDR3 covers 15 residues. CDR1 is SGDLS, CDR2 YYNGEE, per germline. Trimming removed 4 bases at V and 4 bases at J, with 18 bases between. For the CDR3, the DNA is TGTGCCAGCAGCCCAAATCAGGGAAGGTGGTACGAGCAGTACTTC. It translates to CASSPNQGRWYEQYF. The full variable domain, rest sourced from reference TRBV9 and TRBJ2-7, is DSGVTQTPKHLITATGQRVTLRCSPRSGDLSVYWYQQSLDQGLQFLIQYYNGEERAKGNILERFSAQQFPDLHSELNLSSLELGDSALYFCASSPNQGRWYEQYFGPGTRLTVT.

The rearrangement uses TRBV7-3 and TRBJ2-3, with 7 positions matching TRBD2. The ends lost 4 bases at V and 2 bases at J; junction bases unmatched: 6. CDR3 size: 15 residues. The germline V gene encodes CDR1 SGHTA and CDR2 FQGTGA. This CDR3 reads CASSSTSAPTDTQYF. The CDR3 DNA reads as TGTGCCAGCAGCTCAACTAGCGCACCCACAGATACGCAGTATTTT.

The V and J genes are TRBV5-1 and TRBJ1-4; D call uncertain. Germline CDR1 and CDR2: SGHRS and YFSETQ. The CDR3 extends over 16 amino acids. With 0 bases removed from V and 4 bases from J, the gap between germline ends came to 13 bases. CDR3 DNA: TGCGCCAGCAGCTTGGGTCAACCGCTCTATAATGAAAAACTGTTTTTT. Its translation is CASSLGQPLYNEKLFF.

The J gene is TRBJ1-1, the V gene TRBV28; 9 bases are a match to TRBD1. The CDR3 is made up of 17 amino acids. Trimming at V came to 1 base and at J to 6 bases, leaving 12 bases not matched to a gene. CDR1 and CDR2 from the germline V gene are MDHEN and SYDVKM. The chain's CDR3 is CASSLSQGARVRPEAFF. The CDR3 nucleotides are TGTGCCAGCAGTTTATCACAGGGGGCCAGGGTAAGGCCTGAAGCTTTCTTT.

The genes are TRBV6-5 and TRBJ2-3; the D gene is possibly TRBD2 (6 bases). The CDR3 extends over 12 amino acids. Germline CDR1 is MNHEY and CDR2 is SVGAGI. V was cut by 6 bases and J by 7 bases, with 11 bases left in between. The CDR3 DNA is TGTGCCAGCAGCCCCAGCGGGTATACGCAGTATTTT. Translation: CASSPSGYTQYF.

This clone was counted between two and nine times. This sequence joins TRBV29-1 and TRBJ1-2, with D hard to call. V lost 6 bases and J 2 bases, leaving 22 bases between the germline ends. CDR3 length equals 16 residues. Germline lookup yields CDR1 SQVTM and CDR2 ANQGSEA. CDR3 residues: CSVAPNWRRSNYGYTF. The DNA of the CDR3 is TGCAGCGTGGCCCCAAACTGGCGGAGGTCCAACTATGGCTACACCTTC.

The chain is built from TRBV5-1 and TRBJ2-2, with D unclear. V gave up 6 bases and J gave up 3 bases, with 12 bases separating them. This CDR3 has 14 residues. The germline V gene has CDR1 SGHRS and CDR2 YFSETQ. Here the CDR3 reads CASTAGTDTGELFF. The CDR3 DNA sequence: TGCGCCAGCACCGCAGGCACCGACACCGGGGAGCTGTTTTTT.

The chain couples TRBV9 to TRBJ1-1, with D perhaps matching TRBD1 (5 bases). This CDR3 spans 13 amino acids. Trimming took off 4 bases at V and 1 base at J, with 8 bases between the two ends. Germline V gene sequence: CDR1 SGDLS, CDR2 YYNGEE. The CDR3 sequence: CASSYTGNTEAFF. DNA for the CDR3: TGTGCCAGCAGCTATACAGGGAACACTGAAGCTTTCTTT.

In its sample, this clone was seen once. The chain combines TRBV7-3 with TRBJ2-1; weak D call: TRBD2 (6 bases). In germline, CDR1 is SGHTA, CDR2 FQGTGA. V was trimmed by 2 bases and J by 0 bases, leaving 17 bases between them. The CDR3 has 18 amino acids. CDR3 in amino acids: CASSLLSGGRDSYNEQFF. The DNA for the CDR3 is TGTGCCAGCAGCTTATTATCCGGTGGGCGGGACTCCTACAATGAGCAGTTCTTC.

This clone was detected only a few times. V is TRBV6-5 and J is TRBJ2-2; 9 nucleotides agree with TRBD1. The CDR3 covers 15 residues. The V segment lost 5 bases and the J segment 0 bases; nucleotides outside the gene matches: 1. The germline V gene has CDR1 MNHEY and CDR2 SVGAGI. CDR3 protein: CASSRQGANTGELFF. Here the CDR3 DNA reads TGTGCCAGCAGTCGACAGGGGGCGAACACCGGGGAGCTGTTTTTT.

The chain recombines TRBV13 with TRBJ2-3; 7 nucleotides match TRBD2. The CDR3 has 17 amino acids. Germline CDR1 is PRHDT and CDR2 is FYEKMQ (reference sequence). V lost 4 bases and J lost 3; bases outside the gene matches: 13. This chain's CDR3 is CASSSPGREGQTDTQYF. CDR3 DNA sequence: TGTGCCAGCAGCTCACCGGGGAGGGAGGGTCAGACAGATACGCAGTATTTT.

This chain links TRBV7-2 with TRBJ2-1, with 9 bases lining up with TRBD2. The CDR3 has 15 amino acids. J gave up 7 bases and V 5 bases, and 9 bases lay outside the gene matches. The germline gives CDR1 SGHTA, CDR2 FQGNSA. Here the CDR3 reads CASSTIAGVANEQFF. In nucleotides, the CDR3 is TGTGCCAGCAGCACAATAGCGGGGGTAGCAAATGAGCAGTTCTTC.

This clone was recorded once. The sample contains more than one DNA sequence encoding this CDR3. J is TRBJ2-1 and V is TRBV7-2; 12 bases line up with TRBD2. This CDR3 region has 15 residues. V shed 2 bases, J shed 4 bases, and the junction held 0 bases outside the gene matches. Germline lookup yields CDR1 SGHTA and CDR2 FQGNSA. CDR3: CASSLLAGGYNEQFF. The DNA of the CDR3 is TGTGCCAGCAGCTTACTAGCGGGGGGGTACAATGAGCAGTTCTTC.